Reported below is one T cell receptor (beta chain). This sample also contains other DNA sequences that code for the same CDR3. CDR1 MNHEY and CDR2 SVGAGI come from the germline V gene. The ends lost 6 bases at V and 3 bases at J; junction bases unmatched: 4. This CDR3 spans 14 amino acids. This specimen belongs to a study of blood T cell repertoires in COVID-19. Profiled with immunoSEQ multiplex PCR; TCRdb holds only in-frame clones, not every one. The sample carries 73,000 or so clones, roughly 80% recorded once. The V and J genes are TRBV6-5 and TRBJ1-1; TRBD1 aligns across 10 bases. The sequence was obtained from an older woman with acute or convalescent COVID-19. Sequencing was done on a sample of peripheral blood. Here the CDR3 DNA reads TGTGCCAGCAGACGAGGACAGGGGGACACTGAAGCTTTCTTT. Protein: CASRRGQGDTEAFF.